The TCR beta chain under discussion was sequenced for a study of graft-versus-host responses after intestinal transplantation. Study-level information: Anti-thymocyte globulin induction was given to all recipients, followed by tacrolimus and steroids for 2 to 4 years. General study findings and limits: The recipient marrow held GvH clones, and some of them showed up first in ileum or blood.

This clone was seen only a few times. Its matching antigen is unknown. CDR3 length: 15 residues. With 0 bases removed from V and 4 bases from J, the gap between germline ends came to 12 bases. The V gene's germline CDR1 is MNHEY and CDR2 SVGAGI. Clones were read by immunoSEQ multiplex PCR, and TCRdb kept only the in-frame ones, dropping some. The sample has fewer than 110,000 clones, 87% seen once. The clonotype originates from a human donor who was the organ donor for an intestinal transplant. The starting material was unstimulated CD4+ T cells sorted from spleen or lymph node cells, obtained before transplant. This chain connects TRBV6-5 to TRBJ1-1; D is ambiguous. This chain's CDR3 is CASSYSTPALTEAFF. Written as DNA, the CDR3 is TGTGCCAGCAGTTACTCGACTCCGGCTCTCACTGAAGCTTTCTTT.